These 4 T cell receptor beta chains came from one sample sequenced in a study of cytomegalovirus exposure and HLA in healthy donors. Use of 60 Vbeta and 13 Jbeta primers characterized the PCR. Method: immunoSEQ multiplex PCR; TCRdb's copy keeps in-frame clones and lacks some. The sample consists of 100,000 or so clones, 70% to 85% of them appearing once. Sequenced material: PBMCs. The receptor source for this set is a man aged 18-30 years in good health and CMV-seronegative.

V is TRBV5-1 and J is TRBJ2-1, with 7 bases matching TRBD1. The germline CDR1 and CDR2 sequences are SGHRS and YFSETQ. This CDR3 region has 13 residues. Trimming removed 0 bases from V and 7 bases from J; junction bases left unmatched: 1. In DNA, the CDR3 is TGCGCCAGCAGCTTGGTCAGGGGGAATGAGCAGTTCTTC. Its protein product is CASSLVRGNEQFF.

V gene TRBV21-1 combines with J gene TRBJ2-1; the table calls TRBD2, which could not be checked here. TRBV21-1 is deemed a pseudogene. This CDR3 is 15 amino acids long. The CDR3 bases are TGTGCCAGCAGCTCCCAAGTGGCGGGGTATAATGAGCAGTTCTTC. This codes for CASSSQVAGYNEQFF.

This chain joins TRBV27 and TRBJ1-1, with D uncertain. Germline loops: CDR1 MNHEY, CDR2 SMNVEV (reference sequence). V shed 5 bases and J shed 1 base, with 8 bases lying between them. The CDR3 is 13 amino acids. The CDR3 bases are TGTGCCAGCAGTCTCCAGGAGAACACTGAAGCTTTCTTT. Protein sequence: CASSLQENTEAFF.

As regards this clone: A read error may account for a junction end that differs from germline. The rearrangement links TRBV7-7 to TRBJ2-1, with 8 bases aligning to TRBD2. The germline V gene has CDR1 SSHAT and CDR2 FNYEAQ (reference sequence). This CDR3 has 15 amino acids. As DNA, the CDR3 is TGTGCTAGCAGCTTATACGGGGGGACTAGTGATGAGCAGTTCTTC. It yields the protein CASSLYGGTSDEQFF.